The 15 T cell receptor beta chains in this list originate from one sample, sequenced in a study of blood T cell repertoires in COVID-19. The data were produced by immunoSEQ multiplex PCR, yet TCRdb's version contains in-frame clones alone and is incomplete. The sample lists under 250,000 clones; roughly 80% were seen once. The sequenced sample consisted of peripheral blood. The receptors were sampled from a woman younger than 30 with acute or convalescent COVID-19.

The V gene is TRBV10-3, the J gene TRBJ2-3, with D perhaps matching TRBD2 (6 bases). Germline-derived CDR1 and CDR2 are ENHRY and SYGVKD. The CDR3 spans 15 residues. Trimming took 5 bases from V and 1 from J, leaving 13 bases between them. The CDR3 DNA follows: TGTGCCATCAGTTGGGGTAGCGGCCGCACAGATACGCAGTATTTT. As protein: CAISWGSGRTDTQYF.

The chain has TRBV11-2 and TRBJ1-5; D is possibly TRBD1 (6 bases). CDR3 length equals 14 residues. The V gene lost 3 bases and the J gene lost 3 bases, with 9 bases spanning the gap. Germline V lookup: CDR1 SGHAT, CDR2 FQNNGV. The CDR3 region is CASSLGAYNQPQHF. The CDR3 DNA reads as TGTGCCAGCAGCTTGGGGGCGTACAATCAGCCCCAGCATTTT. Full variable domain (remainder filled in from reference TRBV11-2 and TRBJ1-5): EAGVAQSPRYKIIEKRQSVAFWCNPISGHATLYWYQQILGQGPKLLIQFQNNGVVDDSQLPKDRFSAERLKGVDSTLKIQPAKLEDSAVYLCASSLGAYNQPQHFGDGTRLSIL.

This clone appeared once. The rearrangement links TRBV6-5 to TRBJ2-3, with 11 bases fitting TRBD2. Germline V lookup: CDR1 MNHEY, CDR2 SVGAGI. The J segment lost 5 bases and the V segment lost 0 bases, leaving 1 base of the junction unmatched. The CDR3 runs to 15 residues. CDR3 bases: TGTGCCAGCAGTTACTCCGGGACTAGCGGAGATACGCAGTATTTT. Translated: CASSYSGTSGDTQYF.

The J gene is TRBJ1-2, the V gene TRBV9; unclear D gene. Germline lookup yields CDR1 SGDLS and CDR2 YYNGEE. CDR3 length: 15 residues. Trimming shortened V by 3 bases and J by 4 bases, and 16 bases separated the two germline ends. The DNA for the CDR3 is TGTGCCAGCAGCGCCCCCAGGTTGGGCGTCTATGGCTACACCTTC. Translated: CASSAPRLGVYGYTF. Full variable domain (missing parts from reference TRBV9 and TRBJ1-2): DSGVTQTPKHLITATGQRVTLRCSPRSGDLSVYWYQQSLDQGLQFLIQYYNGEERAKGNILERFSAQQFPDLHSELNLSSLELGDSALYFCASSAPRLGVYGYTFGSGTRLTVV.

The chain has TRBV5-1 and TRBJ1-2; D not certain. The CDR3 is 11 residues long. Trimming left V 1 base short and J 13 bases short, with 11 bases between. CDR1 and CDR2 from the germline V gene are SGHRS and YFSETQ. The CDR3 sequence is CASSLSQVVTF. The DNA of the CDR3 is TGCGCCAGCAGCTTGTCGCAGGTAGTCACCTTC.

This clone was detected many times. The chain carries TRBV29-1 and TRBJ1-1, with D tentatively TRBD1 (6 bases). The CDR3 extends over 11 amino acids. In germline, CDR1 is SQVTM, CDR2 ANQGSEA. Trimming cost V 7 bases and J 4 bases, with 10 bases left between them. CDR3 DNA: TGCAGCGGTGGACAGTCCACTGAAGCTTTCTTT. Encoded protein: CSGGQSTEAFF.

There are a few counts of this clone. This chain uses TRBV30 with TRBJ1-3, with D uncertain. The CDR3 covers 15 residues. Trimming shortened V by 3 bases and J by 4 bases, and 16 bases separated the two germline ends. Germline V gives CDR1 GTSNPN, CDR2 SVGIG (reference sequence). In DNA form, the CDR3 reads TGTGCCTGGAGCCCACCGGGAGTTAAAGGAAACACCATATATTTT. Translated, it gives CAWSPPGVKGNTIYF.

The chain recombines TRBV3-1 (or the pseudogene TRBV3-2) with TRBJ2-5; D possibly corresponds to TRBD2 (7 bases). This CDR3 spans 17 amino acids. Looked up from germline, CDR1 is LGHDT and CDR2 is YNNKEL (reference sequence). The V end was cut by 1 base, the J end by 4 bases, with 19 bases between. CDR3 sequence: CASSQGGGTSLGETQYF. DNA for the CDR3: TGTGCCAGCAGCCAAGGGGGGGGGACATCTTTGGGAGAGACCCAGTACTTC.

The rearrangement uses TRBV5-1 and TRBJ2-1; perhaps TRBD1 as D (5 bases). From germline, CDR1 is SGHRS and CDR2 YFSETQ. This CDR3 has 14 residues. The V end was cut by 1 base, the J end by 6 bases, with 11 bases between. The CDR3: CASSLTLDSNEQFF. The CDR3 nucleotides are TGCGCCAGCAGCTTGACTCTTGACAGCAATGAGCAGTTCTTC.

The CDR3 region has the DNA TGTGCCAGCAGGCCGACCGGACAGGGAAAGACCGGGGAGCTGTTTTTT. Protein product: CASRPTGQGKTGELFF. The gene calls are TRBV28 and TRBJ2-2; 8 bases are a match to TRBD1. The length of the CDR3 is 16 residues. V gave up 6 bases and J gave up 5 bases; unmatched junction bases: 11. Germline V CDR1 and CDR2: MDHEN, SYDVKM.

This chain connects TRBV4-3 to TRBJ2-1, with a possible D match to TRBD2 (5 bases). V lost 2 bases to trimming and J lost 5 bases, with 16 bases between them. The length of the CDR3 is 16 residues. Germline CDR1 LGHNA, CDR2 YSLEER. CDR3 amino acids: CASSQSTEGMDNEQFF. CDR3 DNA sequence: TGCGCCAGCAGCCAAAGTACCGAGGGCATGGACAATGAGCAGTTCTTC.

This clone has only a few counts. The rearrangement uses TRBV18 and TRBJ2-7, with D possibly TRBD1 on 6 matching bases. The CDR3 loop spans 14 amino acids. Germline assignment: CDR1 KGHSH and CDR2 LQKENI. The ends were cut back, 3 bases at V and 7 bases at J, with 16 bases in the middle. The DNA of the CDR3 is TGTGCCAGCTCACCTCTAAAACAGGGTCTGGAGCAGTACTTC. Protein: CASSPLKQGLEQYF.

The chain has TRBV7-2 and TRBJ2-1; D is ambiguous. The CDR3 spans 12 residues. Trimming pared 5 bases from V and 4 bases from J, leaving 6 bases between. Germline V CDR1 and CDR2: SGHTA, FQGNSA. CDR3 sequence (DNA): TGTGCCAGCAGCGCACAATACAATGAGCAGTTCTTC. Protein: CASSAQYNEQFF.

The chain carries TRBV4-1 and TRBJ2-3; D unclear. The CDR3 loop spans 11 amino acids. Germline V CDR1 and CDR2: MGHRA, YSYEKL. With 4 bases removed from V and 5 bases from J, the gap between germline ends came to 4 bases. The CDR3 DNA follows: TGCGCCAGCAGCCTCGGAGATACGCAGTATTTT. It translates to CASSLGDTQYF.

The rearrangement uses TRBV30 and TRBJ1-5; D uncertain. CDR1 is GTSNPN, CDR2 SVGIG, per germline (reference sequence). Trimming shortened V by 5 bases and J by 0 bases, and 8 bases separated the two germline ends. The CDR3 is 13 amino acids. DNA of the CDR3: TGTGCCTGGGCAGATGATAGCAATCAGCCCCAGCATTTT. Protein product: CAWADDSNQPQHF.